The source of this T cell receptor (beta chain) is a study of blood T cell repertoires in COVID-19. Overall study: Sites in the United States, Italy and Spain provided acute and convalescent COVID-19 samples. T cells, B-cell-depleted T cells, or PBMCs supplied cDNA or gDNA.

A Seattle source enrolled patients during active infection and followed them longitudinally. Here immunoSEQ multiplex PCR was the method, and the copy in TCRdb shows in-frame clones only, minus some. The data contain roughly 350,000 clones, 87% of them singletons. CDR3 length: 15 residues. The J segment lost 3 bases and the V segment lost 2 bases, leaving 4 bases of the junction unmatched. Germline lookup yields CDR1 MNHEY and CDR2 SVGAGI. The TCR sequence derives from a woman between 50 and 59 years old with COVID-19, enrolled during active disease. Sequenced input: peripheral blood. This chain connects TRBV6-5 to TRBJ1-3; 7 bases are shared with TRBD1. CDR3 region: CASSYEGAGGNTIYF. The DNA for the CDR3 is TGTGCCAGCAGTTACGAGGGGGCTGGTGGAAACACCATATATTTT.